These 9 T cell receptor beta chains share one sample of origin, sequenced in a study of early T cells in non-severe SARS-CoV-2 infection. TCRdb reprocessed the 5' RACE reads with MiXCR, giving one entry per CDR3 protein. The sample lists approximately 66,000 distinct CDR3 sequences, approximately 12% occurring once. The sample was whole blood, taken at baseline. These receptors all come from an adult who was a healthcare worker with PCR-confirmed SARS-CoV-2 infection or an uninfected control (not recorded which). The donor label of this sample is uncertain.

In its sample, this clonotype was seen many times. This sequence joins TRBV5-1 and TRBJ1-1; maybe TRBD1 (5 bases). Germline V gene lookup returns CDR1 SGHRS and CDR2 YFSETQ. This CDR3 has 14 residues. V lost 3 bases and J 4 bases, leaving 13 bases between the germline ends. CDR3 DNA sequence: TGCGCCAGCAGCTCGTGGGGCCAGGGCACTGAAGCTTTCTTT. Protein sequence: CASSSWGQGTEAFF. Drawing the rest from reference TRBV5-1 and TRBJ1-1, the complete variable domain is KAGVTQTPRYLIKTRGQQVTLSCSPISGHRSVSWYQQTPGQGLQFLFEYFSETQRNKGNFPGRFSGRQFSNSRSEMNVSTLELGDSALYLCASSSWGQGTEAFFGQGTRLTVV.

The rearrangement links TRBV2 to TRBJ2-1, with 9 bases aligning to TRBD1. The length of the CDR3 is 15 residues. Germline V gene data show CDR1 as SNHLY and CDR2 as FYNNEI. J lost 4 bases, V lost 6 bases, and 7 bases had no gene match. CDR3 in DNA: TGTGCCAGCAGGGAACAGGGGGCTGCTTACAATGAGCAGTTCTTC. It encodes CASREQGAAYNEQFF.

The V and J genes are TRBV7-3 and TRBJ2-5; D is undetermined. The length of the CDR3 is 13 residues. CDR1 is SGHTA and CDR2 is FQGTGA in the germline V gene. V was clipped by 3 bases and J by 3 bases, with 8 bases between them. CDR3 in DNA: TGTGCCAGCAGCTTTTTTCGGAAAGAGACCCAGTACTTC. Encoded protein: CASSFFRKETQYF.

This clonotype was seen only a few times. V gene TRBV19 combines with J gene TRBJ2-6; D ambiguous. Trimming removed 7 bases from V and 0 bases from J, with 19 bases in between. CDR3 size: 18 residues. CDR1 and CDR2 from the germline V gene are LNHDA and SQIVND (reference sequence). Here the CDR3 reads CASTHTVRASSGANVLTF. The CDR3 region has the DNA TGTGCCAGTACTCACACAGTACGTGCTTCCTCTGGGGCCAACGTCCTGACTTTC.

This clonotype was observed a few times. This rearrangement joins TRBV10-2 to TRBJ2-5, with 11 bases identical to TRBD1. Germline V gives CDR1 WSHSY, CDR2 SAAADI. Trimming removed 7 bases from V and 5 bases from J; junction bases left unmatched: 9. CDR3 size: 15 residues. CDR3 loop: CASTGTGGRSETQYF. Here the CDR3 DNA reads TGCGCCAGCACCGGGACAGGGGGACGGTCGGAGACCCAGTACTTC.

This clonotype showed up just once. The rearrangement uses TRBV28 and TRBJ2-7; D gene uncertain. The V and J ends lost 2 bases and 3 bases respectively, with 8 bases between them. The CDR3 extends over 13 amino acids. Looked up from germline, CDR1 is MDHEN and CDR2 is SYDVKM. The CDR3 protein is CASSLTDYYEQYV. CDR3 nucleotides: TGTGCCAGCAGTTTAACGGATTACTACGAGCAGTACGTC.

The J gene is TRBJ2-7, the V gene TRBV5-8; TRBD1 is a possible D gene (5 bases). Trimming took off 2 bases at V and 6 bases at J, with 12 bases between the two ends. This CDR3 spans 13 amino acids. Germline lookup yields CDR1 SGHTS and CDR2 YDEGEE. The CDR3 here is CASSLNQGREQYV. CDR3 sequence (DNA): TGTGCCAGCAGCTTAAACCAGGGCCGCGAGCAGTACGTC.

This clonotype showed up just a few times. The V and J genes are TRBV18 and TRBJ1-4, with D perhaps TRBD1 (5 bases). CDR3 length: 14 residues. V lost 3 bases to trimming and J lost 5 bases, with 10 bases between them. Germline loops: CDR1 KGHSH, CDR2 LQKENI. In DNA, the CDR3 is TGTGCCAGCTCACCCCGGGGCGGCAATGAAAAACTGTTTTTT. Its protein is CASSPRGGNEKLFF.

This clonotype was detected a few times. The chain is built from TRBV21-1 and TRBJ2-5; the DNA was not used to check the table's D call, TRBD1. TRBV21-1 is reported as a pseudogene. CDR3 length: 16 amino acids. CDR3 in DNA: TGTGCCAGCAGCGATGGGACAGGGGTATCGCAAGAGACCCAGTACTTC. As protein: CASSDGTGVSQETQYF.